This entry features one TCR beta chain sequence. Its matching antigen is unknown. V was shortened by 5 bases and J by 7 bases, with 14 bases between the two germline ends. CDR3 length: 13 amino acids. Germline CDR1 LNHDA, CDR2 SQIVND (reference sequence). These data are taken from a study of T cell repertoires in cytomegalovirus infection. Study background: Through public TCR beta signatures, both CMV infection and matching HLA type were indicated.

From the reads, TCRdb called clonotypes with MiXCR, one entry per CDR3 protein. The data contain hundreds of thousands of distinct CDR3 sequences, over 9% of them seen just once; the ten biggest clones take up about 9.4%. Study-level points and caveats: Using cumulative public TCR beta family frequency, the authors identified those who carried CMV together with the relevant HLA. Dominant in the ex vivo response were TCR beta clonotypes restricted by HLA-C and specific for CMV.

The source of this sequence is a human donor in good health (CMV status not recorded). Some clones in this sample may be carry-over from other donors' samples. The source material was PBMCs. The V call is TRBV19, the J call TRBJ1-2, with D unresolved. This CDR3 is CASSVNEQRGYTF. As DNA, the CDR3 is TGTGCCAGTAGTGTCAACGAACAGCGTGGCTACACCTTC.